These 3 T cell receptor beta chains were sequenced from one sample in a study of blood T cell repertoires in COVID-19 (dated by TCRdb to the early 2020s). The protocol used for the library was the immunoSEQ multiplex PCR assay. TCRdb stores this immuneACCESS table with in-frame sequences only. Part of the clones is absent; in the studies checked, under half of the shortfall reflects unresolved V genes, and no reason is known for the rest. Counted in this sample were roughly 200,000 clones; roughly nine tenths of them appeared once. The biggest ten clones account for approximately 2.7% of the sample. The sequencing input was PBMCs or T cells enriched from blood (not recorded which). The receptors derive from a woman aged 25-40 years who had recovered from COVID-19.

The rearrangement links TRBV7-2 to TRBJ1-1; D not resolved. This CDR3 comprises 14 residues. The germline V gene encodes CDR1 SGHTA and CDR2 FQGNSA. V was trimmed by 1 base and J by 13 bases, leaving 19 bases between them. The CDR3 loop is CASSLVGIQRELFF. CDR3 nucleotides: TGTGCCAGCAGCTTAGTCGGAATTCAGCGGGAGCTTTTCTTT.

This clone is a singleton in its sample. V gene TRBV7-9 combines with J gene TRBJ1-4, with 9 bases fitting TRBD1. J was trimmed by 0 bases and V by 4 bases; bases with no gene match: 6. Germline-derived CDR1 and CDR2 are SEHNR and FQNEAQ (reference sequence). There are 17 residues in the CDR3. For the CDR3, the DNA is TGTGCCAGCAGCTCGACCAGGACAGGGGCAACTAATGAAAAACTGTTTTTT. Translating it yields CASSSTRTGATNEKLFF.

In this sample, this clone turned up once. This chain joins TRBV2 and TRBJ1-6, with 9 bases matching TRBD1. Losses at the gene ends were 5 bases for V and 7 bases for J; bases not matched to a gene: 12. CDR1 SNHLY and CDR2 FYNNEI come from the germline V gene. This CDR3 has 17 residues. CDR3 region: CASSIRQGVALNSPLHF. CDR3 bases: TGTGCCAGCAGTATTAGACAGGGGGTCGCTTTGAATTCACCCCTCCACTTT.